This T cell receptor beta chain emerged from a study of graft-versus-host responses after intestinal transplantation. General study results and limits: Researchers found GvH clones in recipient marrow, and some showed up first in ileum or blood. Researchers found peak circulating GvH clone levels linked to early post-transplant HvG declines.

This clone was recorded only once. Its target is not known. Profiled with immunoSEQ multiplex PCR; TCRdb holds only in-frame clones, not every one. Altogether some 90,000 clones are present, approximately 92% being singletons, with the ten largest covering over 0.3%. The V gene end was trimmed by 3 bases and the J gene end by 1 base; junction bases not matched to a gene: 3. Germline values: CDR1 SGDLS, CDR2 YYNGEE. This CDR3 has 15 residues. The TCR was taken from a human donor who received an intestinal transplant. J is TRBJ1-3 and V is TRBV9, with TRBD1 matching over 8 bases. Specimen: unstimulated CD4+ T cells sorted from spleen or lymph node cells, collected before intestinal transplant. CDR3 nucleotide sequence: TGTGCCAGCAGCGCCAGACAGGGGTCTGGAAACACCATATATTTT. It yields the protein CASSARQGSGNTIYF.